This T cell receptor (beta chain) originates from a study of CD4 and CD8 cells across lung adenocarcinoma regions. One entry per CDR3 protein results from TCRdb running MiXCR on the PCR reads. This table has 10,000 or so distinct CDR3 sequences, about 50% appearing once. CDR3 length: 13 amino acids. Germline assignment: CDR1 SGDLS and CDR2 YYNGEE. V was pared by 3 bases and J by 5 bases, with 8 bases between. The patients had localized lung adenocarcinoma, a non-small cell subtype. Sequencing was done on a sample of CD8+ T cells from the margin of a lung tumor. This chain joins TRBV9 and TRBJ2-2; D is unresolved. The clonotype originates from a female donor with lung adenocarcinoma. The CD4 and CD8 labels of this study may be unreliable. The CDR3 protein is CASSAVFTGELFF. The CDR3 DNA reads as TGTGCCAGCAGCGCCGTATTTACCGGGGAGCTGTTTTTT.